These 29 T cell receptor beta chains were sequenced from one sample in a study of blood T cell repertoires in COVID-19. The repertoire was sequenced with immunoSEQ multiplex PCR; TCRdb's copy has only in-frame clones and lacks some. Among 450,000 to 500,000 clones listed, 70% to 90% were seen once. Input material: peripheral blood. Receptors were obtained from a human donor in a cohort sampled during active COVID-19.

This clone appeared a few times. The rearrangement links TRBV27 to TRBJ2-5; 7 bases fit TRBD2. This CDR3 has 16 amino acids. Germline CDR1 and CDR2: MNHEY and SMNVEV (reference sequence). J was trimmed by 1 base and V by 2 bases; bases with no gene match: 7. CDR3 in amino acids: CASSLKWGTIQETQYF. The DNA of the CDR3 is TGTGCCAGCAGTTTAAAATGGGGGACTATCCAAGAGACCCAGTACTTC.

The chain uses TRBV19 and TRBJ2-1; no clear D gene. The CDR3 is 11 amino acids. Germline V gene sequence: CDR1 LNHDA, CDR2 SQIVND (reference sequence). Trimming pared 5 bases from V and 8 bases from J, leaving 7 bases between. For the CDR3, the DNA is TGTGCCAGTAGTGGCATTGATGAGCAGTTCTTC. It yields the protein CASSGIDEQFF.

The count of this clone is one. This chain connects TRBV19 to TRBJ1-4, with D possibly matching TRBD1 (6 bases). The V gene lost 7 bases and the J gene lost 0 bases, with 12 bases spanning the gap. Germline V gene data show CDR1 as LNHDA and CDR2 as SQIVND (reference sequence). This CDR3 is built from 15 residues. The CDR3, as DNA: TGTGCCAGTAAAAGCAGGGGAGCAACTAATGAAAAACTGTTTTTT. Translating it yields CASKSRGATNEKLFF.

The V and J genes are TRBV7-2 and TRBJ2-1; D not certain. V dropped 5 bases and J dropped 7 bases, with 9 bases sitting between them. The CDR3 covers 12 residues. Germline CDR1 and CDR2: SGHTA and FQGNSA. The CDR3 DNA sequence: TGTGCCAGCAGCCCAACGAGGAATGAGCAGTTCTTC. Residues: CASSPTRNEQFF.

The chain has TRBV7-2 and TRBJ2-7, with 11 nucleotides matching TRBD2. The germline gives CDR1 SGHTA, CDR2 FQGNSA. The CDR3 length is 14 residues. Trimming took 4 bases from V and 7 from J; bases not matched to a gene: 6. CDR3 loop: CASSSGTSGGEQYF. The CDR3 nucleotides are TGTGCCAGCAGCTCCGGGACTAGCGGAGGGGAGCAGTACTTC.

The chain links TRBV29-1 to TRBJ1-2; 8 bases are a match to TRBD1. V lost 7 bases, J lost 6 bases, and 10 bases stayed unmatched. The CDR3 length is 13 residues. Germline-derived CDR1 and CDR2 are SQVTM and ANQGSEA. The CDR3 nucleotides are TGCAGCGCGCAGGACAGGGAGAATCATGGCTACACCTTC. Translating gives CSAQDRENHGYTF.

The chain carries TRBV6-5 and TRBJ1-1, with 8 bases lining up with TRBD1. Germline-derived CDR1 and CDR2 are MNHEY and SVGAGI. The trim removed 2 bases at V and 7 bases at J, leaving 12 bases unmatched. The CDR3 runs 16 residues. This chain's CDR3 is CASSYASGGGRNEAFF. Written as DNA, the CDR3 is TGTGCCAGCAGTTACGCGTCAGGGGGCGGCCGCAATGAAGCTTTCTTT.

The chain links TRBV28 to TRBJ1-1, with TRBD1 matching 10 bases. The J segment lost 10 bases and the V segment lost 5 bases, leaving 7 bases of the junction unmatched. The CDR3 has 13 residues. In germline, CDR1 is MDHEN, CDR2 SYDVKM. The CDR3 loop is CASSPRQGAGAFF. The CDR3 DNA sequence: TGTGCCAGCAGTCCCCGACAGGGGGCGGGAGCTTTCTTT.

The chain recombines TRBV18 with TRBJ2-6, with unresolved D. The CDR3 runs to 16 residues. The germline gives CDR1 KGHSH, CDR2 LQKENI. V lost 3 bases and J lost 2, with 11 bases in between. The CDR3 nucleotides read TGTGCCAGCTCACCCCAGATATACCCTGGGGCCAACGTCCTGACTTTC. Translating gives CASSPQIYPGANVLTF.

This rearrangement joins TRBV5-4 to TRBJ1-2; D call uncertain. The CDR3 has 14 residues. Germline values: CDR1 SGHNT, CDR2 YYREEE (reference sequence). Trimming shortened V by 3 bases and J by 8 bases, and 17 bases separated the two germline ends. The DNA for the CDR3 is TGTGCCAGCAGCTCTAAGGCGGGCGTTCTGGGCTACACCTTC. Its translation: CASSSKAGVLGYTF. Variable domain in full (rest from reference TRBV5-4 and TRBJ1-2): ETGVTQSPTHLIKTRGQQVTLRCSSQSGHNTVSWYQQALGQGPQFIFQYYREEENGRGNFPPRFSGLQFPNYSSELNVNALELDDSALYLCASSSKAGVLGYTFGSGTRLTVV.

The V and J genes are TRBV4-1 and TRBJ2-3; 12 positions agree with TRBD2. J was trimmed by 1 base and V by 0 bases; bases with no gene match: 8. There are 19 residues in the CDR3. CDR1 and CDR2 (germline): MGHRA, YSYEKL. CDR3 residues: CASSQERLAGGPGTDTQYF. CDR3 DNA sequence: TGCGCCAGCAGCCAAGAGAGGCTAGCGGGAGGGCCGGGCACAGATACGCAGTATTTT.

The rearrangement links TRBV14 to TRBJ2-7, with D perhaps TRBD2 (6 bases). The CDR3 consists of 19 residues. Trimming cost V 2 bases and J 5 bases, with 28 bases left between them. Per the germline V gene, CDR1 is SGHDN and CDR2 is FVKESK. CDR3 sequence (DNA): TGTGCCAGCAGCCAAAGACTAGGACCACCAGCCGTACCGTCGAACGAGCAGTACTTC. Its protein product is CASSQRLGPPAVPSNEQYF.

The chain has TRBV7-2 and TRBJ2-1; D may be TRBD1 (6 bases). Trimming removed 5 bases at V and 5 bases at J, with 16 bases between. The CDR3 has 15 amino acids. The germline V gene has CDR1 SGHTA and CDR2 FQGNSA. The CDR3 DNA reads TGTGCCAGCAGCGAAGACAGGACCGCACACAATGAGCAGTTCTTC. Protein product: CASSEDRTAHNEQFF.

This chain uses TRBV25-1 with TRBJ2-1; 8 bases are a match to TRBD2. With V trimmed by 3 bases and J by 2 bases, 6 bases remained unmatched. Germline V CDR1 and CDR2: MGHDK, SYGVNS. This CDR3 region has 16 residues. CDR3 residues: CASSDTGTRAYNEQFF. The CDR3 nucleotides read TGTGCCAGCAGTGACACCGGGACTAGAGCCTACAATGAGCAGTTCTTC. Full variable domain (rest looked up from reference TRBV25-1 and TRBJ2-1): EADIYQTPRYLVIGTGKKITLECSQTMGHDKMYWYQQDPGMELHLIHYSYGVNSTEKGDLSSESTVSRIRTEHFPLTLESARPSHTSQYLCASSDTGTRAYNEQFFGPGTRLTVL.

The chain employs TRBV4-2 and TRBJ1-3; the D gene is possibly TRBD1 (5 bases). The V and J ends lost 1 base and 2 bases respectively, with 12 bases between them. The CDR3 runs to 16 residues. Germline lookup yields CDR1 LGHNA and CDR2 YNFKEQ. The CDR3 coding sequence is TGTGCCAGCAGCCAAGGGAGCCAGGGTCCTGGAAACACCATATATTTT. Translated, it gives CASSQGSQGPGNTIYF.

This clone was seen only once. The gene calls are TRBV5-6 and TRBJ1-1; 9 nucleotides align to TRBD1. This CDR3 has 15 amino acids. V lost 4 bases and J lost 5; bases outside the gene matches: 9. Germline CDR1 reads SGHDT; CDR2 reads YYEEEE. The CDR3 reads CASSLAGQGRTEAFF. Written as DNA, the CDR3 is TGTGCCAGCAGCCTTGCGGGACAGGGAAGAACTGAAGCTTTCTTT.

This sequence joins TRBV2 and TRBJ1-2, with 8 bases lining up with TRBD1. Germline V gene sequence: CDR1 SNHLY, CDR2 FYNNEI. The CDR3 contains 13 residues. The junction had 6 bases not matched to a gene; V was cut back by 8 bases and J by 4 bases. Written as DNA, the CDR3 is TGTGCCAGCGGACAGGGAGGCGTCTATGGCTACACCTTC. Amino acid sequence: CASGQGGVYGYTF.

This chain links TRBV5-1 with TRBJ2-5, with D possibly being TRBD2 (6 bases). The CDR3 has 14 amino acids. V lost 0 bases to trimming and J lost 4 bases, with 10 bases between them. Germline V lookup: CDR1 SGHRS, CDR2 YFSETQ. In nucleotides, the CDR3 is TGCGCCAGCAGCTTGGCCATCGGGAGAGAGACCCAGTACTTC. This encodes CASSLAIGRETQYF.

The chain is built from TRBV30 and TRBJ2-7; 8 bases line up with TRBD1. The length of the CDR3 is 13 residues. The germline gives CDR1 GTSNPN, CDR2 SVGIG (reference sequence). This CDR3 is CATGGRASYEQYF. CDR3 DNA: TGTGCTACAGGGGGGCGGGCCTCCTACGAGCAGTACTTC.

This clone was detected only a few times. The CDR3 protein is CASSYYRLNTEAFF. The DNA of the CDR3 is TGTGCCAGCAGTTACTACAGGTTGAACACTGAAGCTTTCTTT. V usage is TRBV6-5 and J usage is TRBJ1-1, with D perhaps TRBD1 (5 bases). Per germline, CDR1 MNHEY and CDR2 SVGAGI. The CDR3 covers 14 residues. The V gene lost 1 base and the J gene lost 0 bases, with 6 bases spanning the gap.

Written as DNA, the CDR3 is TGCAGTGCTCAGGGGAATGAGCAGTTCTTC. As protein: CSAQGNEQFF. This chain connects TRBV20-1 to TRBJ2-1; a possible D gene is TRBD1 (6 bases). V lost 5 bases and J lost 7, with 6 bases in between. CDR3 size: 10 residues. Germline V gene sequence: CDR1 DFQATT, CDR2 SNEGSKA (reference sequence).

The chain has TRBV12-1 and TRBJ2-7; the table assigns TRBD1, which was not confirmed against the DNA. TRBV12-1 is listed as a pseudogene. The CDR3 has 15 residues. CDR3 sequence (DNA): TGTGCCAGCAGCTTTGTCGGACAGCTTACCTACGAGCAGTACTTC. This translates into CASSFVGQLTYEQYF.

The CDR3 DNA reads TGTGCCAGCAGCTTAGGGGGACAGCCCTACAATGAGCAGTTCTTC. Its protein is CASSLGGQPYNEQFF. The rearrangement uses TRBV7-3 and TRBJ2-1; 7 bases fit TRBD1. The CDR3 is made up of 15 amino acids. The germline gives CDR1 SGHTA, CDR2 FQGTGA. V was pared by 2 bases and J by 2 bases, with 3 bases of the junction left unmatched.

The V call is TRBV5-1, the J call TRBJ2-1; 10 bases line up with TRBD2. CDR1 SGHRS and CDR2 YFSETQ come from the germline V gene. The CDR3 spans 16 residues. Trimming removed 2 bases from V and 7 bases from J; junction bases left unmatched: 9. CDR3 nucleotide sequence: TGCGCCAGCAGCTTCCAGGCTAGCGGGAGTTTGAATGAGCAGTTCTTC. Protein: CASSFQASGSLNEQFF.

V gene TRBV7-6 combines with J gene TRBJ2-6; D may be TRBD2 (7 bases). V dropped 4 bases and J dropped 2 bases, with 24 bases sitting between them. From germline, CDR1 is SGHVS and CDR2 FNYEAQ. The CDR3 totals 20 residues. DNA for the CDR3: TGTGCCAGCAGCTCCCTAGGGCGCCGGGGGGCGCCCCCTGGGGCCAACGTCCTGACTTTC. Translated: CASSSLGRRGAPPGANVLTF.

The chain joins TRBV11-3 to TRBJ1-5; a possible D gene is TRBD1 (6 bases). CDR1 SGHNT and CDR2 YENEEA come from the germline V gene. V lost 1 base to trimming and J lost 1 base, with 11 bases between them. The CDR3 runs 16 residues. CDR3: CASSLGYDRSNQPQHF. The CDR3 region has the DNA TGTGCCAGCAGCTTAGGGTACGACAGGAGCAATCAGCCCCAGCATTTT. Full variable domain (remainder filled in from reference TRBV11-3 and TRBJ1-5): EAGVVQSPRYKIIEKKQPVAFWCNPISGHNTLYWYLQNLGQGPELLIRYENEEAVDDSQLPKDRFSAERLKGVDSTLKIQPAELGDSAVYLCASSLGYDRSNQPQHFGDGTRLSIL.

The V gene is TRBV28, the J gene TRBJ2-6, with no clear D. Germline V lookup: CDR1 MDHEN, CDR2 SYDVKM. V was cut by 3 bases and J by 4 bases, with 13 bases left in between. The CDR3 consists of 16 residues. DNA of the CDR3: TGTGCCAGCAGTTTTTTATCCGGTTCCGGGGCCAACGTCCTGACTTTC. Translated, it gives CASSFLSGSGANVLTF.

The rearrangement links TRBV11-3 to TRBJ2-7; possibly TRBD1 for D (6 bases). The germline gives CDR1 SGHNT, CDR2 YENEEA. V lost 0 bases and J 3 bases, leaving 21 bases between the germline ends. The CDR3 covers 18 residues. The DNA of the CDR3 is TGTGCCAGCAGCTTAGATCGGTCCGGGACAACGTTAAGCTACGAGCAGTACTTC. Its protein product is CASSLDRSGTTLSYEQYF.

The rearrangement links TRBV5-6 to TRBJ1-3; no clear D. Trimming took off 4 bases at V and 2 bases at J, with 10 bases between the two ends. The CDR3 covers 14 residues. Looked up from germline, CDR1 is SGHDT and CDR2 is YYEEEE. In DNA, the CDR3 is TGTGCCAGCAGCCGGAGTGGAGCTGGAAACACCATATATTTT. It yields the protein CASSRSGAGNTIYF.